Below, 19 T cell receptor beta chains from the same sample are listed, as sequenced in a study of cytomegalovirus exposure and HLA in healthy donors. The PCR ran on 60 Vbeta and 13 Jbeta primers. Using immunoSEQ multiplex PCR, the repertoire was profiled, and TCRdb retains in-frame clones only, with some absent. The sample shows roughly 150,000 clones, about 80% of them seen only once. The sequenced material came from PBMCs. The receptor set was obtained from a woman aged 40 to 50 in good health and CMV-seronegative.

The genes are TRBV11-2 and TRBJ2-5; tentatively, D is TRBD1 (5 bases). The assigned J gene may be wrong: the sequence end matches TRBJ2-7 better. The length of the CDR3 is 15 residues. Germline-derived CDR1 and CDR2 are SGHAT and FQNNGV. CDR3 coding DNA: TGTGCCAGCAGCTTTAGAGACAGACATTCCTACGAGCAGTACTTC. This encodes CASSFRDRHSYEQYF.

The CDR3 DNA reads TGTGCCAGCAGGGCCGTGCCTCTCTCTGGAAACACCATATATTTT. It codes for CASRAVPLSGNTIYF. The chain links TRBV2 to TRBJ1-3, with no clear D. Germline loops: CDR1 SNHLY, CDR2 FYNNEI. The V and J ends lost 6 bases and 0 bases respectively, with 12 bases between them. This CDR3 region has 15 residues.

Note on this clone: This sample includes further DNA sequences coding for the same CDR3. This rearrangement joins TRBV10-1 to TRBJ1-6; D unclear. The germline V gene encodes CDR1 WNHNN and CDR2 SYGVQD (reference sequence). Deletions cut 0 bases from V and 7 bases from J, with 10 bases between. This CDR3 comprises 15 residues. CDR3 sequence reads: CASSESRVGNSPLHF. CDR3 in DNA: TGCGCCAGCAGTGAGTCTCGGGTCGGGAATTCACCCCTCCACTTT.

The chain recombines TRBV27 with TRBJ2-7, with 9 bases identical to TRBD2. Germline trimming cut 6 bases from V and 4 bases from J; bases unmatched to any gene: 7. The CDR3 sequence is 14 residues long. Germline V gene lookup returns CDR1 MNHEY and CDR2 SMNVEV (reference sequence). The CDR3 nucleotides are TGTGCCAGCAGACTTTCTAGCGGGAATTACGAGCAGTACTTC. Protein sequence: CASRLSSGNYEQYF.

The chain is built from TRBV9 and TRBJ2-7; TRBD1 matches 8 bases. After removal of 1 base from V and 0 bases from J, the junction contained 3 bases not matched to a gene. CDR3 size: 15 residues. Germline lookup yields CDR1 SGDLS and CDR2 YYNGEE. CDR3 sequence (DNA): TGTGCCAGCAGCGTACAGGGGGCGAGCTCCTACGAGCAGTACTTC. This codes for CASSVQGASSYEQYF.

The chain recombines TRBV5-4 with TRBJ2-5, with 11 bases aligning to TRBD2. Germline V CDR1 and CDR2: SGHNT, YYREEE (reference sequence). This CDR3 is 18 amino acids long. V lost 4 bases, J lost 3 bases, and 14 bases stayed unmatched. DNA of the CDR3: TGTGCCAGCAGCCAAGGACTAGCGGGCACTTGGGGGGAAGAGACCCAGTACTTC. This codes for CASSQGLAGTWGEETQYF.

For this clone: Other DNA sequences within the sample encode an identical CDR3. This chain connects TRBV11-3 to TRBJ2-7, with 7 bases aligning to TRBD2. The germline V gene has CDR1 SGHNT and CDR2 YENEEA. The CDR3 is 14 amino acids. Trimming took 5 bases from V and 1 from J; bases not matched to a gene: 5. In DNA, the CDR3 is TGTGCCAGCAGCCTAGGGAGGGCGTCCTACGAGCAGTACTTC. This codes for CASSLGRASYEQYF.

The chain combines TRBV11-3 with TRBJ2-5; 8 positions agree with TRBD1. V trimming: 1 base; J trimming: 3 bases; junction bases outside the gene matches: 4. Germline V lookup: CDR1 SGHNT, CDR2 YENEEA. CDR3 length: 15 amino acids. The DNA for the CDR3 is TGTGCCAGCAGCTTAGGACAGGGGCAAAAAGAGACCCAGTACTTC. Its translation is CASSLGQGQKETQYF.

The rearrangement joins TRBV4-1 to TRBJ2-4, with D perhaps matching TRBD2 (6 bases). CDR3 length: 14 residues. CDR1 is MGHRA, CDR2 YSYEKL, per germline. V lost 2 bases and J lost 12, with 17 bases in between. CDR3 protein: CASSQRTGDASQYF. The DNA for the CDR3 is TGCGCCAGCAGCCAACGGACGGGAGACGCCAGTCAGTACTTC.

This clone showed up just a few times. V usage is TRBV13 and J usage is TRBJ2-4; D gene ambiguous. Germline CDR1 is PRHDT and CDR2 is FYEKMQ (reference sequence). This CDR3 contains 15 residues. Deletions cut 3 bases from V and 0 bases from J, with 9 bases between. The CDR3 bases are TGTGCCAGCAGCTTTTTAACTGAAGCCAAAAACATTCAGTACTTC. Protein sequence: CASSFLTEAKNIQYF. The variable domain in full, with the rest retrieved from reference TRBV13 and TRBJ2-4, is AAGVIQSPRHLIKEKRETATLKCYPIPRHDTVYWYQQGPGQDPQFLISFYEKMQSDKGSIPDRFSAQQFSDYHSELNMSSLELGDSALYFCASSFLTEAKNIQYFGAGTRLSVL.

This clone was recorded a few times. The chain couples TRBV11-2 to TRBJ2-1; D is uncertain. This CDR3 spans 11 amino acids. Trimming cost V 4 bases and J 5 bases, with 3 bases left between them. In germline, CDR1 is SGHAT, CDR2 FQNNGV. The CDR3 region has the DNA TGTGCCAGCAGCTCTCACAATGAGCAGTTCTTC. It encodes CASSSHNEQFF.

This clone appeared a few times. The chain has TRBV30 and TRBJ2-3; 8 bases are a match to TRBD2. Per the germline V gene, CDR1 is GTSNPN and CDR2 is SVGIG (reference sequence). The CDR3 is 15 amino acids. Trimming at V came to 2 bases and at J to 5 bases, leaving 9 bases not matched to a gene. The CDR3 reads CAWSNERGFGDTQYF. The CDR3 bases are TGTGCCTGGAGTAACGAGCGGGGGTTTGGAGATACGCAGTATTTT.

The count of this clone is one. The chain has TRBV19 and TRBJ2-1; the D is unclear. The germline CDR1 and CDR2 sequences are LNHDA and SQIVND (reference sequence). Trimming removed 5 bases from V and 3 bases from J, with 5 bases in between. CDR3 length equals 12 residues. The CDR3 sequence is CASSYSYNEQFF. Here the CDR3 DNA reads TGTGCCAGTAGTTACAGCTACAATGAGCAGTTCTTC.

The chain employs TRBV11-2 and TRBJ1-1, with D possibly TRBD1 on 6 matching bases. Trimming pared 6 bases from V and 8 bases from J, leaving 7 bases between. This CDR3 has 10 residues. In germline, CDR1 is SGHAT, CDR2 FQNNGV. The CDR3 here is CASRDREAFF. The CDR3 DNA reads TGTGCCAGCAGGGACAGAGAAGCTTTCTTT.

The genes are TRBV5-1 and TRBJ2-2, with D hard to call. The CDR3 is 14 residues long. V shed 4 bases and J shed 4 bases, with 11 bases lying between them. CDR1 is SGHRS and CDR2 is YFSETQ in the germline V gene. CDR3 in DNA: TGCGCCAGCAGCGCAGGAATGAGCACCGGGGAGCTGTTTTTT. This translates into CASSAGMSTGELFF. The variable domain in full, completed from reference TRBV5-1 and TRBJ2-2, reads KAGVTQTPRYLIKTRGQQVTLSCSPISGHRSVSWYQQTPGQGLQFLFEYFSETQRNKGNFPGRFSGRQFSNSRSEMNVSTLELGDSALYLCASSAGMSTGELFFGEGSRLTVL.

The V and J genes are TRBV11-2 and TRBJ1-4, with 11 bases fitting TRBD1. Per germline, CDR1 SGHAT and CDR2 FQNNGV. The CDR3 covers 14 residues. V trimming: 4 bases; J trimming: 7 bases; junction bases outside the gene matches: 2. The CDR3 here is CASSSDRGREKLFF. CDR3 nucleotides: TGTGCCAGCAGCTCGGACAGGGGGCGTGAAAAACTGTTTTTT.

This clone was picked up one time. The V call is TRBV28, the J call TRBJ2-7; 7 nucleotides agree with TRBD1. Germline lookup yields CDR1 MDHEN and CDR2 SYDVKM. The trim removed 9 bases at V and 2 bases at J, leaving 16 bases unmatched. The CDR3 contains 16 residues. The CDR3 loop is CASSGRDSFLTYEQYF. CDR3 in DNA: TGTGCCAGTTCCGGCAGGGACAGCTTCCTAACCTACGAGCAGTACTTC.

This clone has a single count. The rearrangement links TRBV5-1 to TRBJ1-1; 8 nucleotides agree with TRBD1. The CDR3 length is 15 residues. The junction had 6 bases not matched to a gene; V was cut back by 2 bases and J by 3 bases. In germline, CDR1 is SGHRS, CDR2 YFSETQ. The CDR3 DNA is TGCGCCAGCAGCTTCGTCAACAGGGGGGACACTGAAGCTTTCTTT. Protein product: CASSFVNRGDTEAFF.

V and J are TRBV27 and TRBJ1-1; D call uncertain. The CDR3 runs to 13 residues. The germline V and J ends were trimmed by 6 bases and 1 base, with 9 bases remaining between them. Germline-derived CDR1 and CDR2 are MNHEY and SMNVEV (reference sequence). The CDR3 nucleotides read TGTGCCAGCAGACTCGAAAAGAACACTGAAGCTTTCTTT. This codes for CASRLEKNTEAFF.